A single sample gave rise to the 30 T cell receptor beta chains below, sequenced in a study of blood T cell repertoires in COVID-19. Clones were read by immunoSEQ multiplex PCR, and TCRdb kept only the in-frame ones, dropping some. The table has about 190,000 clones, more than 70% seen once. The sample was PBMCs or T cells enriched from blood (not recorded which). The source of these receptors is a man aged 40-49 years with acute COVID-19.

J is TRBJ2-5 and V is TRBV14; tentative D call: TRBD2 (6 bases). V lost 6 bases, J lost 5 bases, and 13 bases lay in between. CDR3 length: 13 amino acids. Germline-derived CDR1 and CDR2 are SGHDN and FVKESK. The CDR3 sequence: CASSPTSLETQYF. CDR3 sequence (DNA): TGTGCCAGCAGTCCGACTAGTTTGGAGACCCAGTACTTC.

The rearrangement links TRBV5-1 to TRBJ2-7; D is perhaps TRBD1 (6 bases). CDR1 and CDR2 (germline): SGHRS, YFSETQ. CDR3 size: 13 residues. Trimming pared 6 bases from V and 7 bases from J, leaving 17 bases between. The CDR3 sequence: CASTTQTGQEQYF. In nucleotides, the CDR3 is TGCGCCAGCACTACCCAGACAGGCCAAGAGCAGTACTTC.

This clone was detected ten times or more. Within the sample, other DNA sequences also encode this same CDR3. The chain couples TRBV9 to TRBJ1-3; tentative D call: TRBD1 (5 bases). The CDR3 has 13 amino acids. CDR1 is SGDLS and CDR2 is YYNGEE in the germline V gene. V gave up 5 bases and J gave up 0 bases, with 6 bases separating them. The CDR3 sequence: CASSDSSGNTIYF. The CDR3 DNA is TGTGCCAGCAGTGACAGCTCTGGAAACACCATATATTTT. The full variable domain, completed using reference TRBV9 and TRBJ1-3, is DSGVTQTPKHLITATGQRVTLRCSPRSGDLSVYWYQQSLDQGLQFLIQYYNGEERAKGNILERFSAQQFPDLHSELNLSSLELGDSALYFCASSDSSGNTIYFGEGSWLTVV.

This chain uses TRBV7-6 with TRBJ1-3, with unresolved D. With 1 base removed from V and 5 bases from J, the gap between germline ends came to 9 bases. Per germline, CDR1 SGHVS and CDR2 FNYEAQ. The CDR3 runs 14 residues. The CDR3 sequence: CASSLDGGRNTIYF. CDR3 sequence (DNA): TGTGCCAGCAGCTTAGACGGTGGTCGAAACACCATATATTTT.

The rearrangement uses TRBV6-5 and TRBJ1-2; 8 nucleotides line up with TRBD1. The junction had 12 bases not matched to a gene; V was cut back by 2 bases and J by 7 bases. This CDR3 contains 16 residues. Germline V gene sequence: CDR1 MNHEY, CDR2 SVGAGI. CDR3 nucleotides: TGTGCCAGCAGTTACGGTTCCAGGGGGCGAGGTGGTGGCTACACCTTC. Translation: CASSYGSRGRGGGYTF.

The gene calls are TRBV6-5 and TRBJ1-2; D perhaps matches TRBD1 (5 bases). V lost 11 bases, J lost 4 bases, and 23 bases lay in between. The CDR3 runs to 15 residues. In germline, CDR1 is MNHEY, CDR2 SVGAGI. The CDR3 here is CACRGDSVLSYGYTF. The CDR3 nucleotides are TGTGCCTGCCGGGGGGACTCAGTACTCAGCTATGGCTACACCTTC.

J is TRBJ1-2 and V is TRBV5-1; the D is unclear. The CDR3 totals 16 residues. Germline V gene sequence: CDR1 SGHRS, CDR2 YFSETQ. Trimming took 7 bases from V and 7 from J, leaving 26 bases between them. The CDR3 sequence is CASGQNPTERLFGYTF. In DNA, the CDR3 is TGCGCCAGCGGCCAAAACCCAACAGAAAGGCTATTTGGCTACACCTTC.

The chain has TRBV24-1 and TRBJ1-5, with D tentatively TRBD1 (6 bases). Trimming stripped 5 bases from V and 7 bases from J, with 23 bases between. The CDR3 length is 17 residues. Per germline, CDR1 KGHDR and CDR2 SFDVKD. The CDR3 region has the DNA TGTGCCACCAGTGCAGAGACAGGATCCATAGCGGGGCAGCCCCAGCATTTT. It codes for CATSAETGSIAGQPQHF.

V and J are TRBV7-9 and TRBJ1-4, with unresolved D. The CDR3 covers 14 residues. Between the trimmed V and J ends, which lost 2 bases and 7 bases, there was a span of 11 bases. CDR1 SEHNR and CDR2 FQNEAQ come from the germline V gene (reference sequence). For the CDR3, the DNA is TGTGCCAGCAGCTTATGGGGAGGCGGTGAAAAACTGTTTTTT. It is translated as CASSLWGGGEKLFF.

This sequence joins TRBV5-6 and TRBJ2-7; no reliable D call. The V and J ends lost 6 bases and 2 bases respectively, with 18 bases between them. CDR1 and CDR2 (germline): SGHDT, YYEEEE. This CDR3 is built from 15 residues. CDR3 protein: CASTVGARPTYEQYF. CDR3 coding DNA: TGTGCCAGCACCGTCGGAGCCAGACCCACCTACGAGCAGTACTTC.

The sample holds one count of this clone. The V gene is TRBV7-2, the J gene TRBJ1-2; no clear D gene. The ends were cut back, 1 base at V and 7 bases at J, with 13 bases in the middle. The germline V gene encodes CDR1 SGHTA and CDR2 FQGNSA. This CDR3 is 14 amino acids long. DNA of the CDR3: TGTGCCAGCAGCTTAGAAGGGTCAGCGGGTGGCTACACCTTC. It yields the protein CASSLEGSAGGYTF.

V is TRBV5-6 and J is TRBJ2-1, with 8 bases identical to TRBD1. CDR3 length: 15 amino acids. Germline lookup yields CDR1 SGHDT and CDR2 YYEEEE. The V gene end was trimmed by 3 bases and the J gene end by 5 bases; junction bases not matched to a gene: 7. The CDR3 spells CASSSRQGFHNEQFF. CDR3 nucleotides: TGTGCCAGCAGCTCACGACAGGGGTTTCACAATGAGCAGTTCTTC.

The chain recombines TRBV5-6 with TRBJ2-1, with a tentative D call TRBD2 (6 bases). Trimming removed 0 bases at V and 7 bases at J, with 23 bases between. This CDR3 has 18 residues. Germline CDR1 is SGHDT and CDR2 is YYEEEE. CDR3 DNA: TGTGCCAGCAGCTTGGGTACAGCCCTGTCCGGGAGTAGGAATGAGCAGTTCTTC. It codes for CASSLGTALSGSRNEQFF.

This chain uses TRBV7-8 with TRBJ2-1; TRBD2 aligns across 7 bases. CDR1 is SGHVS and CDR2 is FQNEAQ in the germline V gene. The V segment lost 0 bases and the J segment 11 bases; nucleotides outside the gene matches: 4. The CDR3 totals 13 residues. CDR3 bases: TGTGCCAGCAGCTTAGCGCCGGGGGGTAAGCAGTTCTTC. It is translated as CASSLAPGGKQFF.

This rearrangement joins TRBV7-9 to TRBJ1-3; TRBD1 matches 8 bases. The CDR3 is 14 residues long. J was trimmed by 6 bases and V by 2 bases; bases with no gene match: 3. CDR1 and CDR2 (germline): SEHNR, FQNEAQ (reference sequence). CDR3 loop: CASSLLRGLNTIYF. Here the CDR3 DNA reads TGTGCCAGCAGCTTACTCAGGGGGCTAAACACCATATATTTT.

The chain uses TRBV9 and TRBJ2-4; D gene uncertain. Germline CDR1 is SGDLS and CDR2 is YYNGEE. The V end was cut by 4 bases, the J end by 2 bases, with 16 bases between. The CDR3 runs 16 residues. The CDR3 reads CASSPEPWATKNIQYF. CDR3 bases: TGTGCCAGCAGCCCCGAACCCTGGGCAACCAAAAACATTCAGTACTTC.

The genes are TRBV6-5 and TRBJ2-2; tentative D call: TRBD2 (6 bases). Trimming pared 11 bases from V and 4 bases from J, leaving 14 bases between. The CDR3 is 13 amino acids. Germline CDR1 and CDR2: MNHEY and SVGAGI. CDR3 loop: CACWRGGTGELFF. The DNA for the CDR3 is TGTGCCTGCTGGAGGGGAGGCACCGGGGAGCTGTTTTTT.

This clone was found a few times. This chain connects TRBV23-1 to TRBJ2-5, with 9 bases that match TRBD2. TRBV23-1 is an open reading frame whose function is uncertain. The CDR3 has 14 amino acids. Trimming took 4 bases from V and 2 from J; bases not matched to a gene: 2. Here the CDR3 reads CASSRGREQETQYF. The DNA for the CDR3 is TGCGCCAGCAGTCGCGGGAGGGAACAAGAGACCCAGTACTTC.

This clone was seen more than once but under ten times. This chain uses TRBV28 with TRBJ2-1; perhaps TRBD2 as D (5 bases). The CDR3 sequence is 14 residues long. CDR1 and CDR2 from the germline V gene are MDHEN and SYDVKM. Trimming left V 2 bases short and J 5 bases short, with 10 bases between. CDR3 sequence (DNA): TGTGCCAGCAGTTTAAACTTCGGGGACAATGAGCAGTTCTTC. This gives the protein CASSLNFGDNEQFF.

The CDR3 loop is CASSPSGGSTDTQYF. The CDR3 nucleotides read TGTGCCAGCTCACCTAGCGGGGGCAGCACAGATACGCAGTATTTT. The genes are TRBV18 and TRBJ2-3, with TRBD2 matching 9 bases. The CDR3 extends over 15 amino acids. With 3 bases clipped from V and 0 bases from J, the junction kept 1 base outside the gene matches. In germline, CDR1 is KGHSH, CDR2 LQKENI.

The chain has TRBV4-1 and TRBJ1-1; 10 bases agree with TRBD1. This CDR3 region has 15 residues. Germline-derived CDR1 and CDR2 are MGHRA and YSYEKL. Unmatched junction bases numbered 8, after V lost 3 bases and J lost 7 bases. In nucleotides, the CDR3 is TGCGCCAGCAGCCATAGACAGGGGGCTGGCGGTGAAGCTTTCTTT. This encodes CASSHRQGAGGEAFF.

The chain links TRBV5-6 to TRBJ2-5; D perhaps matches TRBD1 (9 bases). The V gene's germline CDR1 is SGHDT and CDR2 YYEEEE. The CDR3 consists of 14 residues. Trimming removed 4 bases at V and 7 bases at J, with 17 bases between. The CDR3 DNA sequence: TGTGCCAGCAGCCCTCGGGGGGGACAGGGGACCCAGTACTTC. Its translation is CASSPRGGQGTQYF.

The chain combines TRBV10-3 with TRBJ2-1; 8 bases match TRBD1. With V trimmed by 8 bases and J by 4 bases, 7 bases remained unmatched. Looked up from germline, CDR1 is ENHRY and CDR2 is SYGVKD. The CDR3 sequence is 14 residues long. The CDR3 loop reads CAILQDRAYNEQFF. CDR3 nucleotides: TGTGCCATCCTCCAGGACAGGGCATACAATGAGCAGTTCTTC.

J is TRBJ2-7 and V is TRBV9; possibly TRBD2 for D (5 bases). Germline loops: CDR1 SGDLS, CDR2 YYNGEE. The CDR3 runs to 13 residues. Trimming took off 0 bases at V and 3 bases at J, with 7 bases between the two ends. The CDR3 sequence: CASSVAGSYEQYF. CDR3 DNA: TGTGCCAGCAGCGTAGCTGGGAGCTACGAGCAGTACTTC. Variable domain in full (rest from reference TRBV9 and TRBJ2-7): DSGVTQTPKHLITATGQRVTLRCSPRSGDLSVYWYQQSLDQGLQFLIQYYNGEERAKGNILERFSAQQFPDLHSELNLSSLELGDSALYFCASSVAGSYEQYFGPGTRLTVT.

This clone was picked up one time. The chain combines TRBV7-6 with TRBJ2-7, with D unresolved. The germline CDR1 and CDR2 sequences are SGHVS and FNYEAQ. V was pared by 1 base and J by 12 bases, with 10 bases between. The CDR3 is made up of 11 amino acids. Written as DNA, the CDR3 is TGTGCCAGCAGCTTAGAACCCCCAGGGTACTTC. This gives the protein CASSLEPPGYF.

This sequence joins TRBV30 and TRBJ2-2, with 9 bases identical to TRBD1. CDR1 is GTSNPN and CDR2 is SVGIG in the germline V gene (reference sequence). V shed 3 bases and J 4 bases; nucleotides not matched to a gene: 9. The CDR3 length is 16 residues. CDR3 DNA: TGTGCCTGGAGGCTTTCCGGGACAGGGCCCACCGGGGAGCTGTTTTTT. Protein sequence: CAWRLSGTGPTGELFF.

The sample holds a few counts of this clone. The rearrangement links TRBV15 to TRBJ1-5, with 7 positions matching TRBD1. Trimming at V came to 0 bases and at J to 9 bases, leaving 8 bases not matched to a gene. Germline V gives CDR1 LNHNV, CDR2 YYDKDF (reference sequence). CDR3 size: 15 residues. The CDR3 protein is CATSRDVRGWMPQHF. The CDR3 DNA reads TGTGCCACCAGCAGAGATGTCAGGGGGTGGATGCCCCAGCATTTT.

The genes are TRBV19 and TRBJ1-5; D uncertain. V gave up 4 bases and J gave up 5 bases, with 12 bases separating them. Germline V lookup: CDR1 LNHDA, CDR2 SQIVND (reference sequence). The CDR3 covers 14 residues. The DNA of the CDR3 is TGTGCCAGTAGTAGGACTGTATTCGATCAGCCCCAGCATTTT. This encodes CASSRTVFDQPQHF.

The chain links TRBV23-1 to TRBJ1-1; 11 bases align to TRBD1. TRBV23-1 is annotated as an ORF whose role is uncertain. The CDR3 has 17 amino acids. J was trimmed by 12 bases and V by 2 bases; bases with no gene match: 17. This CDR3 reads CASSQDERTGGARVTFF. The CDR3, as DNA: TGCGCCAGCAGTCAAGACGAAAGGACAGGGGGCGCGAGGGTAACTTTCTTT.

The chain joins TRBV7-9 to TRBJ2-2; 9 nucleotides match TRBD2. V shed 6 bases, J shed 4 bases, and the junction held 9 bases outside the gene matches. The CDR3 has 16 residues. Germline CDR1 is SEHNR and CDR2 is FQNEAQ (reference sequence). CDR3 residues: CASRMRLAEITGELFF. The CDR3 DNA is TGTGCCAGCAGGATGAGACTAGCGGAGATCACCGGGGAGCTGTTTTTT.